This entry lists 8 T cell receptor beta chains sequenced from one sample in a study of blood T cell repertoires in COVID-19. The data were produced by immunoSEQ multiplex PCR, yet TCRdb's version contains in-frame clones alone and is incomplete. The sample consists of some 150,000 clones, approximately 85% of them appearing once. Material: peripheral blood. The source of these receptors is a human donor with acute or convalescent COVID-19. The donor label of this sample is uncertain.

The CDR3 is CASSWTANYGYTF. The CDR3 region has the DNA TGCGCCAGCAGCTGGACAGCTAACTATGGCTACACCTTC. V is TRBV5-1 and J is TRBJ1-2; TRBD1 is a possible D gene (6 bases). Germline loops: CDR1 SGHRS, CDR2 YFSETQ. The CDR3 totals 13 residues. V lost 3 bases and J 0 bases, leaving 6 bases between the germline ends.

In DNA, the CDR3 is TGTGCTAGTGGTTTGAGTGACAGGGGGTACGAGCAGTACGTC. It codes for CASGLSDRGYEQYV. The chain employs TRBV12-5 and TRBJ2-7, with 9 bases that match TRBD1. Germline trimming cut 2 bases from V and 4 bases from J; bases unmatched to any gene: 3. The CDR3 is 14 residues long. The germline CDR1 and CDR2 sequences are LGHNT and FRNRAP.

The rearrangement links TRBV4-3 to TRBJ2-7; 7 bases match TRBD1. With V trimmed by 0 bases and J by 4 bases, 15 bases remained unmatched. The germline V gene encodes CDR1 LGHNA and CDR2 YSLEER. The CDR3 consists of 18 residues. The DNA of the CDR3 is TGCGCCAGCAGCCAAGAGAAAACAGCACCGGGACAGATTTACGAGCAGTACTTC. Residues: CASSQEKTAPGQIYEQYF.

The CDR3 loop reads CASNRVREAHEQFF. CDR3 nucleotide sequence: TGTGCCAGCAATCGCGTTAGGGAGGCTCATGAGCAGTTCTTC. The rearrangement joins TRBV6-5 to TRBJ2-1; D is possibly TRBD2 (6 bases). The CDR3 runs 14 residues. V was shortened by 7 bases and J by 8 bases, with 18 bases between the two germline ends. Germline V CDR1 and CDR2: MNHEY, SVGAGI.

Written as DNA, the CDR3 is TGTGCCAGCAGCCCTCTAGCGGGAGGAGTTGAGACCCAGTACTTC. This sequence encodes CASSPLAGGVETQYF. This chain connects TRBV5-4 to TRBJ2-5; 11 positions agree with TRBD2. The CDR3 has 15 amino acids. CDR1 and CDR2 from the germline V gene are SGHNT and YYREEE (reference sequence). The V segment lost 4 bases and the J segment 5 bases; nucleotides outside the gene matches: 7.

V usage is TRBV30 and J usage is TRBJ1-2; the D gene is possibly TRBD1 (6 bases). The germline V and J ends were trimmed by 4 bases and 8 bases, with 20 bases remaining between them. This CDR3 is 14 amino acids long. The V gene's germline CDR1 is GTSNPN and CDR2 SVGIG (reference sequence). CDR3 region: CAWTLGRGEGGYTF. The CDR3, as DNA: TGTGCCTGGACGTTGGGCAGGGGTGAGGGGGGCTACACCTTC. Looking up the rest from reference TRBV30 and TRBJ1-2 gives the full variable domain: SQTIHQWPATLVQPVGSPLSLECTVEGTSNPNLYWYRQAAGRGLQLLFYSVGIGQISSEVPQNLSASRPQDRQFILSSKKLLLSDSGFYLCAWTLGRGEGGYTFGSGTRLTVV.

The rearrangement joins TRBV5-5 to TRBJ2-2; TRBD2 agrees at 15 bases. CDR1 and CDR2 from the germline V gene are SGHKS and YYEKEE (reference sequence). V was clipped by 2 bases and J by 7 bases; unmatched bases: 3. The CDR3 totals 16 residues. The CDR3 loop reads CASSLGLAGGIGELFF. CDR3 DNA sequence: TGTGCCAGCAGCTTAGGACTAGCGGGGGGGATCGGGGAGCTGTTTTTT. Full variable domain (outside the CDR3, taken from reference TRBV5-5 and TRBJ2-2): DAGVTQSPTHLIKTRGQQVTLRCSPISGHKSVSWYQQVLGQGPQFIFQYYEKEERGRGNFPDRFSARQFPNYSSELNVNALLLGDSALYLCASSLGLAGGIGELFFGEGSRLTVL.

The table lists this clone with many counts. The CDR3 region is CASSIRGFGTDTQYF. The CDR3 DNA is TGTGCCAGCAGCATCAGGGGGTTTGGGACAGATACGCAGTATTTT. The chain uses TRBV9 and TRBJ2-3; 7 nucleotides match TRBD1. The CDR3 totals 15 residues. Per germline, CDR1 SGDLS and CDR2 YYNGEE. After removal of 4 bases from V and 3 bases from J, the junction contained 8 bases not matched to a gene. Filled out from reference TRBV9 and TRBJ2-3, the complete variable domain reads DSGVTQTPKHLITATGQRVTLRCSPRSGDLSVYWYQQSLDQGLQFLIQYYNGEERAKGNILERFSAQQFPDLHSELNLSSLELGDSALYFCASSIRGFGTDTQYFGPGTRLTVL.